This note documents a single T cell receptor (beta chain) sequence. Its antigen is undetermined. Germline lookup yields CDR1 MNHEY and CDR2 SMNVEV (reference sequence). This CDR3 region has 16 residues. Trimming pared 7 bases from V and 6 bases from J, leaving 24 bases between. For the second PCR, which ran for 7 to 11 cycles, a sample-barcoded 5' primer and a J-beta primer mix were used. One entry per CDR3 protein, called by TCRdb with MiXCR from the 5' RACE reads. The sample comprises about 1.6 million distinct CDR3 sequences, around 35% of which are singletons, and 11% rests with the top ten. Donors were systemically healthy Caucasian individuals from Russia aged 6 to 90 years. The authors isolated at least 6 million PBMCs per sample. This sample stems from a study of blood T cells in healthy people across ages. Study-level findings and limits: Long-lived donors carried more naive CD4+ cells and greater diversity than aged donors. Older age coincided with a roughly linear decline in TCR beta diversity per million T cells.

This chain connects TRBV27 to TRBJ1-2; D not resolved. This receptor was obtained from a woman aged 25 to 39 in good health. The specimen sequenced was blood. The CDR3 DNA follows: TGTGCCAGCAAATCTCCTGGCCAGGATCCTTCGCATGGCTACACCTTC. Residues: CASKSPGQDPSHGYTF.